The present T cell receptor (beta chain) was sequenced within a study of cytomegalovirus exposure and HLA in healthy donors. Study in general: According to later analysis, the same platform produced the approximately 130 validation and approximately 700 first-cohort repertoires.

The validation cohort, a group of over a hundred subjects, included the donors and was separate from the approximately 650-subject first cohort. Notes on this clone: Its target is not known.

Study-level findings and limits: There were three CMV-associated chains whose specificity for CMV antigens was confirmed in vitro. That first-cohort TCR clusters tended to co-occur in the roughly 120 validation repertoires was found in a later analysis.

TCRdb's table, derived via immunoSEQ multiplex PCR, lists solely in-frame clones and lacks some. The profile shows about 250,000 clones, roughly 84% of them singletons. The V end lost 0 bases, the J end lost 1 base, and 4 bases lay between the germline ends. The CDR3 sequence is 13 residues long. Germline V gives CDR1 SGDLS, CDR2 YYNGEE. This TCR was recovered from a man aged 18 to 30 in good health and CMV-seropositive. Sequencing used PBMCs. The chain recombines TRBV9 with TRBJ1-1; D is ambiguous. As DNA, the CDR3 is TGTGCCAGCAGCGTAGCTTGGAACACTGAAGCTTTCTTT. It translates to CASSVAWNTEAFF. Combining the CDR3 with reference TRBV9 and TRBJ1-1 gives the whole variable domain DSGVTQTPKHLITATGQRVTLRCSPRSGDLSVYWYQQSLDQGLQFLIQYYNGEERAKGNILERFSAQQFPDLHSELNLSSLELGDSALYFCASSVAWNTEAFFGQGTRLTVV.